This T cell receptor beta chain was obtained from a study of T cells in Graves' hyperthyroidism and ophthalmopathy. This clonotype was observed a few times. Germline loops: CDR1 LGHDT, CDR2 YNNKEL (reference sequence). CDR3 size: 13 residues. The V gene lost 6 bases and the J gene lost 4 bases, with 12 bases spanning the gap. It was RNA transcripts that yielded the amplified TCR beta CDR3 regions. Initially, a first-round RT-PCR of the TCR CDR3 employed the HTBI primer set. TCRdb itself ran the multiplex PCR reads through MiXCR, one entry per CDR3 protein. This table holds over 350,000 distinct CDR3 sequences, 18% found once.

The sequenced material came from blood. The TCR originated in a man between 18 and 29 years old with Graves' ophthalmopathy. The V call is TRBV3-1, the J call TRBJ1-2, with a possible D match to TRBD1 (6 bases). The CDR3 nucleotides read TGTGCCAGCAGGTCGGGACACCTCTATGGCTACACCTTC. It yields the protein CASRSGHLYGYTF. Full variable domain (missing parts from reference TRBV3-1 and TRBJ1-2): DTAVSQTPKYLVTQMGNDKSIKCEQNLGHDTMYWYKQDSKKFLKIMFSYNNKELIINETVPNRFSPKSPDKAHLNLHINSLELGDSAVYFCASRSGHLYGYTFGSGTRLTVV.